A single sample gave rise to the 11 T cell receptor beta chains below, sequenced in a study of blood T cell repertoires in COVID-19. Produced via immunoSEQ multiplex PCR; TCRdb's table is partial and in-frame only. The sample gives around 120,000 clones, 78% of which show up once; about 2.1% is in the top ten. The sequenced material came from peripheral blood. Source of these receptors: a man between 65 and 80 years old with acute or convalescent COVID-19.

This rearrangement joins TRBV5-4 to TRBJ2-7, with D possibly matching TRBD2 (5 bases). Per the germline V gene, CDR1 is SGHNT and CDR2 is YYREEE (reference sequence). CDR3 length: 14 amino acids. The V and J ends lost 0 bases and 6 bases respectively, with 13 bases between them. This CDR3 is CASSLDGIYSEQYF. The CDR3 region has the DNA TGTGCCAGCAGCTTGGACGGGATCTACTCCGAGCAGTACTTC.

The rearrangement uses TRBV11-1 and TRBJ2-1, with D possibly matching TRBD2 (7 bases). Looked up from germline, CDR1 is SGHAT and CDR2 is FQDESV (reference sequence). V was cut by 2 bases and J by 8 bases, with 19 bases left in between. The CDR3 runs to 16 residues. In nucleotides, the CDR3 is TGTGCCAGCAGCTTATTCGGGGGGCAGGTCGCCCATGAGCAGTTCTTC. This translates into CASSLFGGQVAHEQFF.

V gene TRBV3-1 (or the pseudogene TRBV3-2) combines with J gene TRBJ2-1, with 9 bases aligning to TRBD2. CDR3 size: 15 residues. CDR1 and CDR2 (germline): LGHDT, YNNKEL (reference sequence). With 2 bases clipped from V and 8 bases from J, the junction kept 7 bases outside the gene matches. CDR3 sequence: CASSQFPSGVYEQFF. CDR3 bases: TGTGCCAGCAGCCAATTCCCTAGCGGGGTCTATGAGCAGTTCTTC.

V usage is TRBV5-1 and J usage is TRBJ2-1; 8 nucleotides align to TRBD2. Per the germline V gene, CDR1 is SGHRS and CDR2 is YFSETQ. This CDR3 has 15 amino acids. The trim removed 5 bases at V and 0 bases at J, leaving 4 bases unmatched. CDR3 bases: TGCGCCAGCAGGTCGGGGGGGAGCTCCTACAATGAGCAGTTCTTC. This sequence encodes CASRSGGSSYNEQFF.

The chain joins TRBV7-2 to TRBJ2-7; a possible D gene is TRBD2 (7 bases). Trimming took 5 bases from V and 5 from J, leaving 13 bases between them. This CDR3 spans 13 amino acids. The germline CDR1 and CDR2 sequences are SGHTA and FQGNSA. In DNA, the CDR3 is TGTGCCAGCAGCATCGCGGGGGCGAACGAGCAGTACTTC. Its translation is CASSIAGANEQYF.

The V and J genes are TRBV5-8 and TRBJ1-2; D gene uncertain. V shed 2 bases and J shed 4 bases, with 6 bases lying between them. Germline CDR1 reads SGHTS; CDR2 reads YDEGEE. The CDR3 has 12 amino acids. Written as DNA, the CDR3 is TGTGCCAGCAGCTTCCCATCCTATGGCTACACCTTC. The encoded protein is CASSFPSYGYTF.

V gene TRBV6-5 combines with J gene TRBJ1-4, with D possibly being TRBD1 (6 bases). Trimming pared 6 bases from V and 5 bases from J, leaving 10 bases between. This CDR3 spans 13 amino acids. CDR1 MNHEY and CDR2 SVGAGI come from the germline V gene. The CDR3 DNA reads TGTGCCAGCAGCAGAGACAGGAATGAAAAACTGTTTTTT. This encodes CASSRDRNEKLFF.

The chain couples TRBV11-3 to TRBJ2-2; D gene uncertain. V lost 6 bases and J lost 3, with 17 bases in between. The CDR3 totals 16 residues. Per the germline V gene, CDR1 is SGHNT and CDR2 is YENEEA. The CDR3 loop is CASSPTFLVDTGELFF. CDR3 coding DNA: TGTGCCAGCAGTCCTACTTTTTTGGTTGACACCGGGGAGCTGTTTTTT.

The chain combines TRBV2 with TRBJ2-5, with a weak D call TRBD1 (6 bases). This CDR3 has 15 residues. The germline V gene has CDR1 SNHLY and CDR2 FYNNEI. Trimming took 6 bases from V and 2 from J, leaving 16 bases between them. The CDR3 here is CASRARTVKQETQYF. The CDR3 region has the DNA TGTGCCAGCAGAGCAAGGACAGTCAAACAAGAGACCCAGTACTTC.

The chain combines TRBV4-3 with TRBJ1-1; D remains ambiguous. Trimming shortened V by 4 bases and J by 1 base, and 4 bases separated the two germline ends. Germline CDR1 and CDR2: LGHNA and YSLEER. The CDR3 loop spans 12 amino acids. As DNA, the CDR3 is TGCGCCAGCAGCCCCGGGAACACTGAAGCTTTCTTT. Translation: CASSPGNTEAFF.

This clone was picked up one time. The chain combines TRBV7-2 with TRBJ2-7; maybe TRBD2 (6 bases). Between the trimmed V and J ends, which lost 5 bases and 0 bases, there was a span of 11 bases. Germline CDR1 is SGHTA and CDR2 is FQGNSA. The CDR3 extends over 14 amino acids. CDR3 in amino acids: CASSHGDFSYEQYF. The CDR3 DNA reads TGTGCCAGCAGCCATGGGGACTTCTCCTACGAGCAGTACTTC.